One and the same sample provided the 26 T cell receptor beta chains below, sequenced in a study of blood T cell repertoires in COVID-19. Only in-frame clones appear in the TCRdb table, and some are missing; sequencing was by immunoSEQ multiplex PCR. Among some 97,000 clones listed, over 75% were seen once. The sample consisted of peripheral blood. The receptors stem from a woman aged 55 to 70 with acute or convalescent COVID-19.

V gene TRBV24-1 combines with J gene TRBJ2-5; D not resolved. In germline, CDR1 is KGHDR, CDR2 SFDVKD. This CDR3 has 16 amino acids. V was shortened by 2 bases and J by 5 bases, with 17 bases between the two germline ends. The CDR3 loop is CATSDSRRSVGETQYF. CDR3 sequence (DNA): TGTGCCACCAGTGATTCCCGACGGAGCGTTGGGGAGACCCAGTACTTC.

The chain recombines TRBV5-1 with TRBJ1-1; D possibly corresponds to TRBD1 (5 bases). The V gene lost 4 bases and the J gene lost 7 bases, with 20 bases spanning the gap. Germline V gives CDR1 SGHRS, CDR2 YFSETQ. The CDR3 runs to 15 residues. DNA for the CDR3: TGCGCCAGCAGCCCCGTTCAGGGCGCCGCGTATGAAGCTTTCTTT. Protein: CASSPVQGAAYEAFF. Full variable domain (rest looked up from reference TRBV5-1 and TRBJ1-1): KAGVTQTPRYLIKTRGQQVTLSCSPISGHRSVSWYQQTPGQGLQFLFEYFSETQRNKGNFPGRFSGRQFSNSRSEMNVSTLELGDSALYLCASSPVQGAAYEAFFGQGTRLTVV.

The chain joins TRBV30 to TRBJ1-1; D gene unclear. V was pared by 4 bases and J by 10 bases, with 13 bases between. Germline loops: CDR1 GTSNPN, CDR2 SVGIG (reference sequence). This CDR3 spans 11 amino acids. The CDR3 region is CAWKRQKRAFF. CDR3 DNA: TGTGCCTGGAAGAGGCAGAAACGAGCTTTCTTT.

This clone was seen more than once but under ten times. The chain carries TRBV30 and TRBJ2-2; 7 nucleotides line up with TRBD1. Germline CDR1 GTSNPN, CDR2 SVGIG (reference sequence). This CDR3 spans 13 amino acids. V shed 2 bases and J 5 bases; nucleotides not matched to a gene: 2. For the CDR3, the DNA is TGTGCCTGGAGTACACAGGGGACCGGGGAGCTGTTTTTT. This encodes CAWSTQGTGELFF.

The chain is built from TRBV19 and TRBJ1-2; the D gene is possibly TRBD1 (5 bases). The germline V gene has CDR1 LNHDA and CDR2 SQIVND (reference sequence). With 5 bases removed from V and 7 bases from J, the gap between germline ends came to 14 bases. The CDR3 loop spans 13 amino acids. In DNA, the CDR3 is TGTGCCAGTAGTCTAACCGGGGGACCTGGCTACACCTTC. Its protein product is CASSLTGGPGYTF.

CDR3 coding DNA: TGTGCCTGGAGTGCAGGGGGAAGCTCCTACGAGCAGTACGTC. Amino acid sequence: CAWSAGGSSYEQYV. V is TRBV30 and J is TRBJ2-7, with TRBD1 identical over 7 bases. The V gene's germline CDR1 is GTSNPN and CDR2 SVGIG (reference sequence). V was clipped by 1 base and J by 0 bases; unmatched bases: 3. This CDR3 spans 14 amino acids.

In this sample, this clone turned up once. The CDR3 DNA reads TGTGCCAGCAGACCCCCGGGACAGGGCTATGGCTACACCTTC. Translation gives CASRPPGQGYGYTF. This chain links TRBV6-5 with TRBJ1-2; 9 bases fit TRBD1. Germline CDR1 is MNHEY and CDR2 is SVGAGI. V gave up 6 bases and J gave up 4 bases; unmatched junction bases: 6. The CDR3 totals 14 residues.

The chain has TRBV25-1 and TRBJ1-2, with 7 bases lining up with TRBD1. Germline assignment: CDR1 MGHDK and CDR2 SYGVNS. V lost 3 bases, J lost 7 bases, and 8 bases stayed unmatched. This CDR3 comprises 14 residues. CDR3 bases: TGTGCCAGCAGTGACCCTTGGGCAGGGGGTGGCTACACCTTC. This codes for CASSDPWAGGGYTF.

J is TRBJ2-1 and V is TRBV7-3; D not resolved. Germline V lookup: CDR1 SGHTA, CDR2 FQGTGA. V gave up 5 bases and J gave up 0 bases, with 11 bases separating them. This CDR3 spans 15 amino acids. CDR3 in amino acids: CASSRSRSSYNEQFF. In DNA, the CDR3 is TGTGCCAGCAGCCGTAGCCGGAGCTCCTACAATGAGCAGTTCTTC.

V gene TRBV18 combines with J gene TRBJ1-1; D is unresolved. The germline V gene encodes CDR1 KGHSH and CDR2 LQKENI. Trimming left V 2 bases short and J 2 bases short, with 12 bases between. The CDR3 loop spans 15 amino acids. The CDR3 reads CASSPVPQHNTEAFF. CDR3 DNA: TGTGCCAGCTCACCAGTTCCCCAACATAACACTGAAGCTTTCTTT. The full variable domain, in which reference TRBV18 and TRBJ1-1 provide the parts outside the CDR3, is NAGVMQNPRHLVRRRGQEARLRCSPMKGHSHVYWYRQLPEEGLKFMVYLQKENIIDESGMPKERFSAEFPKEGPSILRIQQVVRGDSAAYFCASSPVPQHNTEAFFGQGTRLTVV.

The chain recombines TRBV5-5 with TRBJ2-7; 10 bases are a match to TRBD2. The CDR3 totals 17 residues. In germline, CDR1 is SGHKS, CDR2 YYEKEE (reference sequence). V dropped 0 bases and J dropped 4; count of bases not matched to a gene: 10. This CDR3 is CASSLGVSRTSGYEQYV. The CDR3 region has the DNA TGTGCCAGCAGCTTGGGTGTTTCGAGGACTAGCGGTTACGAGCAGTACGTC.

The chain has TRBV24-1 and TRBJ2-3; possible D gene TRBD2, 6 bases. The CDR3 totals 15 residues. Trimming took 4 bases from V and 4 from J, leaving 14 bases between them. Germline V gene lookup returns CDR1 KGHDR and CDR2 SFDVKD. CDR3 region: CATSDPSGGADTQYF. CDR3 sequence (DNA): TGTGCCACCAGTGACCCCTCCGGCGGGGCAGATACGCAGTATTTT.

The chain has TRBV7-9 and TRBJ1-2; 11 bases fit TRBD1. Losses at the gene ends were 3 bases for V and 8 bases for J; bases not matched to a gene: 11. The CDR3 sequence is 16 residues long. The V gene's germline CDR1 is SEHNR and CDR2 FQNEAQ (reference sequence). The CDR3 reads CASSFALGQGAGGYTF. As DNA, the CDR3 is TGTGCCAGCAGCTTCGCACTCGGACAGGGGGCAGGAGGCTACACCTTC.

The chain joins TRBV30 to TRBJ2-1; 10 bases fit TRBD2. This CDR3 has 14 residues. CDR1 is GTSNPN, CDR2 SVGIG, per germline (reference sequence). The V and J ends lost 3 bases and 8 bases, in that order; junction bases with no gene match: 7. The CDR3 loop is CAWRSSGRFDEQFF. The CDR3 DNA follows: TGTGCCTGGAGGTCTAGCGGGAGATTCGATGAGCAGTTCTTC.

The chain couples TRBV28 to TRBJ2-7, with D possibly matching TRBD2 (6 bases). V was clipped by 6 bases and J by 9 bases, with 18 bases between them. The germline V gene has CDR1 MDHEN and CDR2 SYDVKM. The CDR3 runs to 13 residues. The CDR3 sequence is CASSRPGAEGQYF. The CDR3 DNA is TGTGCCAGCAGCAGACCGGGAGCTGAGGGGCAGTACTTC.

The chain is built from TRBV11-1 and TRBJ1-1, with 9 bases that match TRBD1. Germline V gene data show CDR1 as SGHAT and CDR2 as FQDESV (reference sequence). CDR3 size: 14 residues. The J segment lost 11 bases and the V segment lost 3 bases, leaving 10 bases of the junction unmatched. The CDR3 spells CASSFGTGPRWAFF. CDR3 DNA sequence: TGTGCCAGCAGCTTCGGGACAGGGCCCCGGTGGGCTTTCTTT. Combining the CDR3 with reference TRBV11-1 and TRBJ1-1 gives the whole variable domain EAEVAQSPRYKITEKSQAVAFWCDPISGHATLYWYRQILGQGPELLVQFQDESVVDDSQLPKDRFSAERLKGVDSTLKIQPAELGDSAMYLCASSFGTGPRWAFFGQGTRLTVV.

Concerning this clone itself: Germline and junction disagree at one end, which may indicate a read error. The chain's CDR3 is CASSQETGRYF. CDR3 DNA: TGTGCCAGCAGTCAAGAGACAGGGAGGTATTTT. The chain combines TRBV6-6 with TRBJ1-5, with 7 nucleotides matching TRBD1. The CDR3 length is 11 residues. Germline V lookup: CDR1 MNHNY, CDR2 SVGAGI (reference sequence).

In the case of this clone: Other nucleotide sequences in the sample specify the same CDR3. This sequence joins TRBV5-1 and TRBJ2-7; TRBD1 matches at 12 bases. Trimming cost V 3 bases and J 4 bases; bases outside gene matches: 2. This CDR3 is 14 amino acids long. CDR1 is SGHRS and CDR2 is YFSETQ in the germline V gene. The CDR3 loop reads CASSSGQGAYEQYF. The CDR3 DNA reads TGCGCCAGCAGCTCGGGACAGGGGGCTTACGAGCAGTACTTC.

This clone was seen only a few times. The chain uses TRBV7-9 and TRBJ2-1; 12 positions match TRBD2. J lost 10 bases, V lost 2 bases, and 6 bases had no gene match. Looked up from germline, CDR1 is SEHNR and CDR2 is FQNEAQ (reference sequence). The CDR3 has 15 residues. This CDR3 reads CASSLTSGRSREQFF. CDR3 nucleotides: TGTGCCAGCAGCTTAACTAGCGGGAGGTCAAGGGAGCAGTTCTTC.

The chain links TRBV7-8 to TRBJ2-7; TRBD2 aligns across 10 bases. J lost 2 bases, V lost 4 bases, and 2 bases had no gene match. Germline CDR1 SGHVS, CDR2 FQNEAQ. This CDR3 contains 14 residues. CDR3 loop: CASSYTSGTYEQYF. The DNA of the CDR3 is TGTGCCAGCAGCTATACTAGCGGGACCTACGAGCAGTACTTC.

The V gene is TRBV19, the J gene TRBJ1-2, with no clear D. V was shortened by 6 bases and J by 4 bases, with 9 bases between the two germline ends. Germline CDR1 LNHDA, CDR2 SQIVND (reference sequence). The CDR3 has 12 amino acids. The CDR3 sequence: CASRSPGYGYTF. The CDR3, as DNA: TGTGCCAGTAGATCCCCGGGCTATGGCTACACCTTC.

V gene TRBV7-8 combines with J gene TRBJ2-5; D not resolved. The CDR3 is 13 amino acids. Germline CDR1 is SGHVS and CDR2 is FQNEAQ. Trimming pared 2 bases from V and 5 bases from J, leaving 9 bases between. The CDR3 bases are TGTGCCAGCAGCTTATTCGTCTTGGAGACCCAGTACTTC. Amino acids: CASSLFVLETQYF.

V gene TRBV9 combines with J gene TRBJ1-1, with 7 bases aligning to TRBD1. This CDR3 comprises 13 residues. Trimming took 4 bases from V and 4 from J; bases not matched to a gene: 4. CDR1 and CDR2 from the germline V gene are SGDLS and YYNGEE. The CDR3 spells CASSSWTGTEAFF. In nucleotides, the CDR3 is TGTGCCAGCAGCTCCTGGACAGGCACTGAAGCTTTCTTT.

The chain couples TRBV6-5 to TRBJ1-4; 8 bases match TRBD1. In germline, CDR1 is MNHEY, CDR2 SVGAGI. This CDR3 is built from 13 residues. The trim removed 6 bases at V and 8 bases at J, leaving 5 bases unmatched. For the CDR3, the DNA is TGTGCCAGCAGCCTAAACAGGGGGGAAAAACTGTTTTTT. The encoded protein is CASSLNRGEKLFF.

DNA of the CDR3: TGCGCCAGCAGCTTGTCGGGAGCTAGCACAGATACGCAGTATTTT. It codes for CASSLSGASTDTQYF. The chain employs TRBV5-1 and TRBJ2-3; tentative D call: TRBD2 (6 bases). The CDR3 has 15 amino acids. The germline CDR1 and CDR2 sequences are SGHRS and YFSETQ. V gave up 1 base and J gave up 0 bases, with 9 bases separating them.

This chain links TRBV5-8 with TRBJ1-2; 7 nucleotides match TRBD1. This CDR3 is 14 amino acids long. The ends lost 4 bases at V and 2 bases at J; junction bases unmatched: 5. Looked up from germline, CDR1 is SGHTS and CDR2 is YDEGEE. CDR3: CASSPRRGNYGYTF. CDR3 DNA sequence: TGTGCCAGCAGCCCACGCAGGGGGAACTATGGCTACACCTTC.